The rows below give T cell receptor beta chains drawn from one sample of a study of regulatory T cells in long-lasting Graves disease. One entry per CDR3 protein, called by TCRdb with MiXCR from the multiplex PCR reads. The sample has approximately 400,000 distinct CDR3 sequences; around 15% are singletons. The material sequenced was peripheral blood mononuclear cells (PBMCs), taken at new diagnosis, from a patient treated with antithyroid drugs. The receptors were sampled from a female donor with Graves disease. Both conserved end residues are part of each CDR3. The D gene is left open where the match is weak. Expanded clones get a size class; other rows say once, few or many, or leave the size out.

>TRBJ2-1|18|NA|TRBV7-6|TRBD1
TGTGCCAGCAGCTTAGCGTTCAGGGACAGCCACGGGGTGAATGAGCAGTTCTTC
CASSLAFRDSHGVNEQFF
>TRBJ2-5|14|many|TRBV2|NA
TGTGCCAGCAGCGGAGACAGGAGCCAAGAGACCCAGTACTTC
CASSGDRSQETQYF
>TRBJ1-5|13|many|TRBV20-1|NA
TGCAGTGTTTTAGCCGATAGCAATCAGCCCCAGCATTTT
CSVLADSNQPQHF
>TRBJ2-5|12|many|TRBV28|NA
TGTGCCAGCAGCCGAGGGGCAGAGACCCAGTACTTC
CASSRGAETQYF
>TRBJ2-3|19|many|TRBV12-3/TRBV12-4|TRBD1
TGTGCCAGCAGTTCCTCCGGGACAGGGGGTAACTTGGGGACAGATACGCAGTATTTT
CASSSSGTGGNLGTDTQYF
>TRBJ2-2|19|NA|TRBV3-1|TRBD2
TGTGCCAGCAGCACCGCCCTAGCGGGAGCGTTCCGGGACACCGGGGAGCTGTTTTTT
CASSTALAGAFRDTGELFF
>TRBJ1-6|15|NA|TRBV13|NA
TGTGCCAGCAGCTTAGGAAGGGCCCTTAATTCACCCCTCCACTTT
CASSLGRALNSPLHF
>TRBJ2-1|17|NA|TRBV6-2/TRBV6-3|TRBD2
TGTGCCAGCAGCCCTAGTCGACTAGCGGGATTCTCCCGTGAGCAGTTCTTC
CASSPSRLAGFSREQFF
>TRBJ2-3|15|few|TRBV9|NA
TGTGCCAGCAGCGTAGATCCTAGCGGCACAGATACGCAGTATTTT
CASSVDPSGTDTQYF
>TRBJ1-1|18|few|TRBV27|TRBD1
TGTGCCAGCAGTTTATCGGTTCGGACAGGTGGTTTGGGCACTGAAGCTTTCTTT
CASSLSVRTGGLGTEAFF
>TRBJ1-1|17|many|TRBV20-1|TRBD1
TGCAGTGCCCTGGGACAGGGGGCTACGGGGTTGAACACTGAAGCTTTCTTT
CSALGQGATGLNTEAFF
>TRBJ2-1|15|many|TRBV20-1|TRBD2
TGCAGTGCTAGTCTGACTAGCGGGGGGGCCTCTGAGCAGTTCTTC
CSASLTSGGASEQFF
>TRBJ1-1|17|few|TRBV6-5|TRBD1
TGTGCCAGCAGTTACCCCCAGGGGGGGGGACGGAACACTGAAGCTTTCTTT
CASSYPQGGGRNTEAFF
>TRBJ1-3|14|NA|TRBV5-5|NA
TGTGCCAGCAGCTTAGGACTCTCTGGAAACACCATATATTTT
CASSLGLSGNTIYF
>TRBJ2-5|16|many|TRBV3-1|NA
TGTGCCAGCAGCCAAGCCGAGGTGGGAGGGGGAGAGACCCAGTACTTC
CASSQAEVGGGETQYF
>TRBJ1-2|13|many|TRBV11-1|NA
TGTGCCAGCAGCTTTGGCCCCCAAGATGGCTACACCTTC
CASSFGPQDGYTF